The next 28 T cell receptor beta chains were all read from a single sample in a study of CD8+ T cells in alopecia areata (dated by TCRdb to the late 2010s). The library was obtained by the immunoSEQ multiplex PCR assay. RNA was extracted from all samples and reverse transcribed into cDNA, which served as template for TCR sequencing. Held by TCRdb, this immuneACCESS table contains in-frame sequences only and omits some clones. Under half of the omission traces to an unresolved V gene where checked; the cause of the rest is unknown. Counted in this sample were some 99,000 clones; less than 50% of them appeared once. Roughly 0.83% of the sample is held by the ten biggest clonotypes. Source material: CD4+ T cells sorted from blood. The receptors stem from a human donor with alopecia areata.

The chain joins TRBV29-1 to TRBJ1-1; no definite D call. The germline V gene encodes CDR1 SQVTM and CDR2 ANQGSEA. The CDR3 runs to 13 residues. V was pared by 5 bases and J by 4 bases, with 14 bases between. For the CDR3, the DNA is TGCAGCGTTTTGAAGCCCTTGGGCACTGAAGCTTTCTTT. Residues: CSVLKPLGTEAFF.

CDR3 amino acids: CASSRAGTINEQFF. In nucleotides, the CDR3 is TGCGCCAGCAGCCGGGCGGGGACTATAAATGAGCAGTTCTTC. This sequence joins TRBV5-1 and TRBJ2-1; 7 nucleotides line up with TRBD2. With 4 bases clipped from V and 7 bases from J, the junction kept 8 bases outside the gene matches. The CDR3 is 14 amino acids. The germline V gene has CDR1 SGHRS and CDR2 YFSETQ.

This clone was observed a single time. The chain uses TRBV29-1 and TRBJ1-1; 7 nucleotides align to TRBD1. V trimming: 7 bases; J trimming: 2 bases; junction bases outside the gene matches: 7. The CDR3 has 13 residues. From germline, CDR1 is SQVTM and CDR2 ANQGSEA. In DNA form, the CDR3 reads TGCAGCGCCCGGGACAGAGTTAACACTGAAGCTTTCTTT. Its translation: CSARDRVNTEAFF.

J is TRBJ2-3 and V is TRBV29-1, with D possibly being TRBD2 (5 bases). The CDR3 consists of 13 residues. Germline lookup yields CDR1 SQVTM and CDR2 ANQGSEA. Deletions cut 5 bases from V and 8 bases from J, with 17 bases between. CDR3 bases: TGCAGCGTTTCACCACTAGGCGAGGGTACGCAGTATTTT. It encodes CSVSPLGEGTQYF.

This clone was recorded a few times. The chain is built from TRBV23-1 and TRBJ1-1; TRBD1 matches 9 bases. TRBV23-1 is sorted into the ORF group, with uncertain function. The J segment lost 0 bases and the V segment lost 4 bases, leaving 6 bases of the junction unmatched. The CDR3 loop spans 16 amino acids. In nucleotides, the CDR3 is TGCGCCAGCAGTCGCGGGACAGGGAAGATGAACACTGAAGCTTTCTTT. It specifies CASSRGTGKMNTEAFF.

The rearrangement links TRBV29-1 to TRBJ1-1; a possible D gene is TRBD1 (6 bases). With 3 bases removed from V and 4 bases from J, the gap between germline ends came to 12 bases. The CDR3 is made up of 13 amino acids. Germline CDR1 and CDR2: SQVTM and ANQGSEA. CDR3 residues: CSVEAVQGTEAFF. CDR3 nucleotides: TGCAGCGTTGAGGCGGTACAGGGCACTGAAGCTTTCTTT. The whole variable domain, filled in from reference TRBV29-1 and TRBJ1-1, reads SAVISQKPSRDICQRGTSLTIQCQVDSQVTMMFWYRQQPGQSLTLIATANQGSEATYESGFVIDKFPISRPNLTFSTLTVSNMSPEDSSIYLCSVEAVQGTEAFFGQGTRLTVV.

This clone was seen more than once but under ten times. CDR3 DNA sequence: TGTGCCAGCAGTTTTGCAGGGCTCGGGGAGCTGTTTTTT. Amino acids: CASSFAGLGELFF. The rearrangement links TRBV28 to TRBJ2-2, with D possibly being TRBD1 (5 bases). Between the trimmed V and J ends, which lost 3 bases and 7 bases, there was a span of 9 bases. Germline V gene lookup returns CDR1 MDHEN and CDR2 SYDVKM. The CDR3 runs to 13 residues.

The chain recombines TRBV7-9 with TRBJ1-2, with D unclear. The ends were cut back, 10 bases at V and 0 bases at J, with 24 bases in the middle. The CDR3 length is 17 residues. Germline CDR1 and CDR2: SEHNR and FQNEAQ (reference sequence). CDR3 DNA: TGTGCCACCCCGATCGGGAGCGGGGTAGTGGCTAACTATGGCTACACCTTC. The encoded protein is CATPIGSGVVANYGYTF.

This clone was detected a few times. This chain joins TRBV11-2 and TRBJ2-3, with D perhaps matching TRBD2 (5 bases). The V end lost 3 bases, the J end lost 5 bases, and 15 bases lay between the germline ends. Per germline, CDR1 SGHAT and CDR2 FQNNGV. This CDR3 region has 15 residues. The CDR3 bases are TGTGCCAGCAGCTTGACCCGGAGGTGGATAGATACGCAGTATTTT. Translating gives CASSLTRRWIDTQYF.

This clone was recorded a few times. This chain uses TRBV28 with TRBJ1-5; D perhaps matches TRBD1 (5 bases). Deletions cut 8 bases from V and 0 bases from J, with 5 bases between. The CDR3 is 12 residues long. Germline V gene sequence: CDR1 MDHEN, CDR2 SYDVKM. CDR3 bases: TGTGCCAGCGACAGTAGCAATCAGCCCCAGCATTTT. Translating gives CASDSSNQPQHF.

The chain links TRBV5-1 to TRBJ1-4; 7 nucleotides agree with TRBD1. The V and J ends lost 4 bases and 10 bases, in that order; junction bases with no gene match: 7. This CDR3 contains 13 residues. Germline V CDR1 and CDR2: SGHRS, YFSETQ. CDR3 residues: CASSVGRDRKLFF. The CDR3 DNA follows: TGCGCCAGCAGCGTGGGTCGGGACAGAAAACTGTTTTTT.

This chain joins TRBV5-1 and TRBJ2-5; D is possibly TRBD1 (5 bases). The CDR3 totals 15 residues. Germline V gene sequence: CDR1 SGHRS, CDR2 YFSETQ. V was pared by 0 bases and J by 3 bases, with 12 bases between. This chain's CDR3 is CASSLVPGMEETQYF. CDR3 bases: TGCGCCAGCAGCTTGGTCCCAGGGATGGAAGAGACCCAGTACTTC.

CDR3 sequence reads: CASSLSRDFYEQYF. For the CDR3, the DNA is TGTGCCAGCAGTTTAAGCCGGGACTTCTACGAGCAGTACTTC. This chain connects TRBV6-5 to TRBJ2-7, with D possibly TRBD2 on 6 matching bases. V shed 4 bases and J shed 3 bases, with 13 bases lying between them. CDR3 length: 14 residues. Germline values: CDR1 MNHEY, CDR2 SVGAGI.

This clone has just a few counts. The rearrangement joins TRBV7-2 to TRBJ2-5; 9 nucleotides agree with TRBD2. J gave up 5 bases and V 1 base, and 14 bases lay outside the gene matches. Per the germline V gene, CDR1 is SGHTA and CDR2 is FQGNSA. This CDR3 contains 18 residues. CDR3 loop: CASSLVPRGGAWGETQYF. CDR3 DNA sequence: TGTGCCAGCAGCTTAGTCCCCCGCGGGGGGGCCTGGGGCGAGACCCAGTACTTC.

The genes are TRBV30 and TRBJ2-1, with TRBD2 as a possible D gene (5 bases). Trimming left V 0 bases short and J 1 base short, with 16 bases between. CDR3 size: 17 residues. CDR1 and CDR2 (germline): GTSNPN, SVGIG (reference sequence). The CDR3 DNA reads as TGTGCCTGGAGTGTACTAGGGCAAACCGAGTCCTACAATGAGCAGTTCTTC. It translates to CAWSVLGQTESYNEQFF.

The chain combines TRBV28 with TRBJ2-5; D is uncertain. CDR3 length equals 11 residues. Germline V lookup: CDR1 MDHEN, CDR2 SYDVKM. The V gene lost 6 bases and the J gene lost 2 bases, with 4 bases spanning the gap. The CDR3 loop reads CASRGQETQYF. Written as DNA, the CDR3 is TGTGCCAGCAGGGGTCAAGAGACCCAGTACTTC.

V and J are TRBV18 and TRBJ2-7; TRBD1 matches at 8 bases. The V and J ends lost 4 bases and 5 bases, in that order; junction bases with no gene match: 4. Germline V lookup: CDR1 KGHSH, CDR2 LQKENI. The CDR3 sequence is 13 residues long. The DNA for the CDR3 is TGTGCCAGCTCACGCACACAGGGGGACGAGCAGTACTTC. This sequence encodes CASSRTQGDEQYF.

A few counts support this clone. This chain connects TRBV29-1 to TRBJ2-2; 10 positions match TRBD1. The CDR3 loop spans 13 amino acids. The junction had 6 bases not matched to a gene; V was cut back by 6 bases and J by 8 bases. Germline values: CDR1 SQVTM, CDR2 ANQGSEA. CDR3 protein: CSVDRGRSGELFF. CDR3 coding DNA: TGCAGCGTCGACAGGGGGCGTTCAGGGGAGCTGTTTTTT.

This chain links TRBV29-1 with TRBJ2-6, with a possible D match to TRBD1 (5 bases). The CDR3 is made up of 15 amino acids. In germline, CDR1 is SQVTM, CDR2 ANQGSEA. The V end was cut by 4 bases, the J end by 0 bases, with 10 bases between. Here the CDR3 reads CSVGTTPSGANVLTF. The CDR3 nucleotides read TGCAGCGTTGGGACAACTCCCTCTGGGGCCAACGTCCTGACTTTC. The whole variable domain, filled in from reference TRBV29-1 and TRBJ2-6, reads SAVISQKPSRDICQRGTSLTIQCQVDSQVTMMFWYRQQPGQSLTLIATANQGSEATYESGFVIDKFPISRPNLTFSTLTVSNMSPEDSSIYLCSVGTTPSGANVLTFGAGSRLTVL.

This clone has a handful of counts. V and J are TRBV7-9 and TRBJ1-2; maybe TRBD1 (5 bases). Trimming cost V 6 bases and J 2 bases, with 10 bases left between them. This CDR3 is built from 13 residues. Germline V lookup: CDR1 SEHNR, CDR2 FQNEAQ (reference sequence). The DNA for the CDR3 is TGTGCCAGCAGTCGGGGGGAGAACTATGGCTACACCTTC. Translating it yields CASSRGENYGYTF.

There are a few counts of this clone. This rearrangement joins TRBV11-2 to TRBJ2-3, with 15 positions matching TRBD2. This CDR3 is 17 amino acids long. Losses at the gene ends were 5 bases for V and 5 bases for J; bases not matched to a gene: 8. Germline CDR1 SGHAT, CDR2 FQNNGV. The CDR3 sequence: CASSPAGLAGGLDTQYF. DNA for the CDR3: TGTGCCAGCAGCCCCGCGGGACTAGCGGGGGGCCTAGATACGCAGTATTTT.

In this sample, this clone turned up a few times. The V gene is TRBV29-1, the J gene TRBJ2-7, with D perhaps TRBD2 (7 bases). With 5 bases removed from V and 2 bases from J, the gap between germline ends came to 22 bases. The CDR3 is 16 amino acids. Germline CDR1 reads SQVTM; CDR2 reads ANQGSEA. The CDR3 here is CSVKPGGAGSTYEQYF. The CDR3 region has the DNA TGCAGCGTTAAACCGGGGGGCGCAGGGTCCACCTACGAGCAGTACTTC.

J is TRBJ2-3 and V is TRBV29-1; a possible D gene is TRBD2 (6 bases). There are 16 residues in the CDR3. The V gene lost 3 bases and the J gene lost 1 base, with 17 bases spanning the gap. In germline, CDR1 is SQVTM, CDR2 ANQGSEA. CDR3 sequence reads: CSVDAGNLRGTDTQYF. The CDR3 region has the DNA TGCAGCGTTGATGCGGGAAATTTACGGGGCACAGATACGCAGTATTTT.

This clone occurred a few times. The chain links TRBV29-1 to TRBJ2-5; D remains ambiguous. The J call may be faulty, since TRBJ2-7 better matches the DNA end. Per the germline V gene, CDR1 is SQVTM and CDR2 is ANQGSEA. The CDR3 loop spans 10 amino acids. As DNA, the CDR3 is TGCAGCGCCCGACACCACGAGCAGTACTTC. This sequence encodes CSARHHEQYF.

The table lists this clone with a few counts. The genes are TRBV29-1 and TRBJ2-5, with D possibly being TRBD2 (5 bases). This CDR3 has 13 amino acids. V was clipped by 3 bases and J by 5 bases, with 13 bases between them. Germline-derived CDR1 and CDR2 are SQVTM and ANQGSEA. CDR3 nucleotides: TGCAGCGTTGATAAAGACGGCGGGGAGACCCAGTACTTC. Translation: CSVDKDGGETQYF.

This chain uses TRBV2 with TRBJ2-7; D is undetermined. Germline values: CDR1 SNHLY, CDR2 FYNNEI. The CDR3 extends over 11 amino acids. V lost 7 bases to trimming and J lost 3 bases, with 7 bases between them. Here the CDR3 reads CASNPIYEQYF. For the CDR3, the DNA is TGTGCCAGCAACCCCATCTACGAGCAGTACTTC.

The rearrangement links TRBV30 to TRBJ2-2; TRBD2 might be the D (5 bases). The CDR3 has 15 residues. Germline V gene sequence: CDR1 GTSNPN, CDR2 SVGIG (reference sequence). CDR3 loop: CAFPRGVGNTGELFF. The CDR3 nucleotides are TGTGCTTTTCCCCGGGGAGTAGGAAACACCGGGGAGCTGTTTTTT.

The chain recombines TRBV29-1 with TRBJ2-3; D perhaps matches TRBD2 (6 bases). Trimming removed 6 bases at V and 6 bases at J, with 19 bases between. The germline V gene encodes CDR1 SQVTM and CDR2 ANQGSEA. The CDR3 totals 14 residues. CDR3 DNA: TGCAGCGTGCGGGACTGGGTGAACGGTGATACGCAGTATTTT. This encodes CSVRDWVNGDTQYF.